Sequencing of this TCR beta chain was carried out in a study of chemoradiotherapy in HPV16-positive cancers. Background on the study: A couple of HPV16-positive patients' cells yielded candidate HPV-specific clones and common motifs. Study-wide findings and caveats: Functional assays defining HPV-specific T cells used only a couple of HPV16-positive patients.

This clone was observed a few times. Its antigen is as yet unknown. Sequencing used immunoSEQ multiplex PCR; TCRdb keeps in-frame clones, though not all of them. The sample includes 3,500 to 5,500 clones, almost 90% of them seen just once. J gave up 5 bases and V 0 bases, and 7 bases lay outside the gene matches. CDR1 is MGHRA and CDR2 is YSYEKL in the germline V gene. This CDR3 has 16 residues. Collection of the sample occurred from a patient who underwent chemoradiotherapy. This TCR was sampled from a human donor with HPV-associated anogenital cancer. This chain joins TRBV4-1 and TRBJ2-3, with 8 bases that match TRBD1. The CDR3 DNA reads TGCGCCAGCAGCCAAGATTGGCAGGGGGCGGGAGATACGCAGTATTTT. Translating it yields CASSQDWQGAGDTQYF.